This is a list of T cell receptor beta chains from one sample in a study of read filtering for tumor transcriptome and immune sequencing. Each CDR3 protein is one row after TCRdb ran MiXCR on the reads. The sample records some 20,000 distinct CDR3 sequences, 22% being singletons. Sample: a population of CD138-negative cells sorted from bone marrow. The receptors originated from a donor older than 35 with multiple myeloma. Both conserved end residues are part of each CDR3. The order of the fields is J gene, clone size, D gene, V gene, CDR3 protein, CDR3 DNA. D genes are given only for firm matches. Expanded clones get a size class; other rows say once, few or many, or leave the size out.

J: TRBJ2-6
size: NA
D: NA
V: TRBV5-1
CDR3: CASSPEGSGANVLTF
DNA: TGCGCCAGCAGCCCCGAGGGCTCTGGGGCCAACGTCCTGACTTTC

J: TRBJ2-1
size: medium-sized
D: NA
V: TRBV5-4
CDR3: CASSSRIASDEQFF
DNA: TGTGCCAGCAGCTCCCGAATAGCTAGCGATGAGCAGTTCTTC

J: TRBJ2-3
size: NA
D: NA
V: TRBV2
CDR3: CASSQAGQPDTQYF
DNA: TGTGCCAGCAGTCAAGCGGGACAACCAGATACGCAGTATTTT

J: TRBJ2-1
size: NA
D: TRBD1
V: TRBV28
CDR3: CASNFLRTGGLDEKFF
DNA: TGTGCCAGCAATTTTCTGCGGACAGGGGGTCTCGATGAGAAGTTCTTC

J: TRBJ1-5
size: many
D: NA
V: TRBV29-1
CDR3: CSVEWGGSDQPQHF
DNA: TGCAGCGTTGAATGGGGGGGATCGGATCAGCCCCAGCATTTT

J: TRBJ1-5
size: NA
D: NA
V: TRBV20-1
CDR3: CSGYDGAYNQPQHF
DNA: TGCAGTGGTTATGACGGGGCTTACAATCAGCCCCAGCATTTT

J: TRBJ1-1
size: few
D: NA
V: TRBV29-1
CDR3: CSGSGDIGEGFF
DNA: TGCAGCGGCTCCGGGGATATAGGAGAAGGTTTCTTT

J: TRBJ2-5
size: NA
D: NA
V: TRBV25-1
CDR3: CASSERQETETQYF
DNA: TGTGCCAGCAGTGAACGTCAAGAAACGGAGACCCAGTACTTC

J: TRBJ2-3
size: NA
D: TRBD2
V: TRBV4-2
CDR3: CASSQDTGSGGDTQYF
DNA: TGTGCCAGCAGCCAAGATACCGGGAGCGGGGGAGATACGCAGTATTTT

J: TRBJ2-7
size: medium-sized
D: TRBD2
V: TRBV11-2
CDR3: CASSRGTSVSYEQYF
DNA: TGTGCCAGCAGCCGAGGGACTAGCGTCTCCTACGAGCAGTACTTC

J: TRBJ2-1
size: few
D: TRBD2
V: TRBV20-1
CDR3: CSAPGTSGQSSYNEQFF
DNA: TGCAGTGCTCCCGGGACTAGCGGGCAGAGCTCCTACAATGAGCAGTTCTTC

J: TRBJ2-1
size: many
D: NA
V: TRBV14
CDR3: CASSQVPGRGDEQFF
DNA: TGTGCCAGCAGCCAAGTCCCGGGAAGGGGGGATGAGCAGTTCTTC

J: TRBJ1-5
size: NA
D: NA
V: TRBV15
CDR3: CATSRVGNWDNQPQHF
DNA: TGTGCCACCAGCAGGGTGGGGAATTGGGACAATCAGCCCCAGCATTTT

J: TRBJ2-2
size: NA
D: NA
V: TRBV12-3/TRBV12-4
CDR3: CASSSSTAELFF
DNA: TGTGCCAGCAGTTCTAGCACCGCGGAGCTGTTTTTC

J: TRBJ1-5
size: many
D: NA
V: TRBV5-1
CDR3: CASSGGDLNQPQHF
DNA: TGCGCCAGCAGCGGGGGGGACCTCAATCAGCCCCAGCATTTT

J: TRBJ2-6
size: many
D: TRBD1
V: TRBV20-1
CDR3: CSASGTESSGANVLTF
DNA: TGCAGTGCATCCGGGACAGAAAGCTCTGGGGCCAACGTCCTGACTTTC

J: TRBJ2-1
size: few
D: TRBD1
V: TRBV4-1
CDR3: CASSQDPGQGNEQFF
DNA: TGCGCCAGCAGCCAAGATCCGGGACAGGGGAATGAGCAGTTCTTC

J: TRBJ2-1
size: many
D: NA
V: TRBV29-1
CDR3: CSVISGTRNEQFF
DNA: TGCAGCGTTATCTCCGGGACAAGAAATGAGCAGTTCTTC

J: TRBJ2-2
size: NA
D: NA
V: TRBV7-9
CDR3: CASSLQNLELFF
DNA: TGTGCCAGCAGCCTACAGAATCTGGAGCTGTTTTTT

J: TRBJ2-7
size: NA
D: TRBD2
V: TRBV20-1
CDR3: CSARGGLAGSYKQYF
DNA: TGCAGTGCTAGAGGGGGACTAGCGGGATCCTACAAGCAGTACTTC

J: TRBJ1-1
size: NA
D: TRBD1
V: TRBV29-1
CDR3: CSVLQGANTEAFF
DNA: TGCAGCGTACTACAGGGGGCGAACACTGAAGCTTTCTTT

J: TRBJ2-1
size: NA
D: NA
V: TRBV7-9
CDR3: CAGFGGYNEQFF
DNA: TGTGCCGGCTTTGGGGGTTACAATGAGCAGTTCTTC

J: TRBJ2-1
size: medium-sized
D: TRBD2
V: TRBV20-1
CDR3: CSARTAGAYNEQFF
DNA: TGCAGTGCTAGAACAGCGGGAGCCTACAATGAGCAGTTCTTC

J: TRBJ2-5
size: many
D: NA
V: TRBV21-1
CDR3: CASSLPGQALQETQYF
DNA: TGTGCCAGCAGTCTCCCGGGACAGGCGCTCCAAGAGACCCAGTACTTC

J: TRBJ2-7
size: many
D: NA
V: TRBV3-1
CDR3: CASSQRVDYEQYF
DNA: TGTGCCAGCAGCCAAAGGGTAGACTACGAGCAGTACTTC

J: TRBJ2-2
size: NA
D: NA
V: TRBV3-1
CDR3: CASSQDLSGPNTGELFF
DNA: TGTGCCAGCAGCCAAGATTTGTCGGGGCCGAACACCGGGGAGCTGTTTTTT

J: TRBJ2-1
size: NA
D: NA
V: TRBV19
CDR3: CASSLVQGKQLF
DNA: TGTGCCAGTAGTCTCGTACAGGGAAAGCAGCTCTTC

J: TRBJ1-5
size: many
D: NA
V: TRBV20-1
CDR3: CSARDLSPRPQHF
DNA: TGCAGTGCTAGAGACCTTTCACCGAGGCCCCAGCATTTT

J: TRBJ2-2
size: many
D: NA
V: TRBV29-1
CDR3: CSAESTGELFF
DNA: TGCAGCGCCGAATCCACCGGGGAGCTGTTTTTT

J: TRBJ2-7
size: large
D: NA
V: TRBV7-3
CDR3: CASSALTGPRGDRNSYEQYF
DNA: TGTGCCAGCAGCGCACTTACCGGGCCGCGGGGCGATAGGAACTCCTACGAGCAGTACTTC

J: TRBJ1-2
size: many
D: NA
V: TRBV20-1
CDR3: CSAPTGSDYGYTF
DNA: TGCAGTGCCCCGACAGGCTCGGACTATGGCTACACCTTC

J: TRBJ2-7
size: NA
D: NA
V: TRBV19
CDR3: CVSSRFGQYEQYF
DNA: TGTGTCAGTAGCAGATTTGGACAGTACGAGCAGTACTTC

J: TRBJ2-5
size: NA
D: NA
V: TRBV7-2
CDR3: CASSPGFAETQYF
DNA: TGTGCCAGCAGCCCCGGGTTTGCGGAGACCCAGTACTTC

J: TRBJ2-1
size: NA
D: NA
V: TRBV27
CDR3: CASSLFVGAYNEQFF
DNA: TGTGCCAGCAGTTTATTTGTCGGGGCCTACAATGAGCAGTTCTTC

J: TRBJ2-3
size: medium-sized
D: TRBD2
V: TRBV7-2
CDR3: CASSFSGTHTDTQYF
DNA: TGTGCCAGCAGCTTTAGCGGGACACACACAGATACGCAGTATTTT

J: TRBJ2-7
size: many
D: NA
V: TRBV7-9
CDR3: CASSLRLADEQYF
DNA: TGTGCCAGCAGCTTAAGGTTAGCGGACGAGCAGTACTTC

J: TRBJ2-1
size: NA
D: NA
V: TRBV7-6
CDR3: CASSLGIDEQFF
DNA: TGTGCCAGCAGCTTAGGGATTGATGAGCAGTTCTTC

J: TRBJ2-1
size: many
D: NA
V: TRBV7-9
CDR3: CASSTPRDEQFF
DNA: TGTGCCAGCAGCACCCCGCGCGATGAGCAGTTCTTC

J: TRBJ2-7
size: few
D: NA
V: TRBV7-2
CDR3: CASSLEYFGQGYEQYF
DNA: TGTGCCAGCAGCTTAGAGTATTTTGGGCAGGGGTACGAGCAGTACTTC

J: TRBJ2-1
size: NA
D: TRBD2
V: TRBV20-1
CDR3: CSARKAGVDNGQFF
DNA: TGCAGTGCTAGAAAGGCGGGAGTTGACAATGGGCAGTTCTTC

J: TRBJ1-1
size: NA
D: NA
V: TRBV27
CDR3: CASSIQVNTEAFF
DNA: TGTGCCAGCAGCATACAGGTGAACACTGAAGCTTTCTTT

J: TRBJ1-2
size: NA
D: NA
V: TRBV20-1
CDR3: CSAEAGGNYGYTF
DNA: TGCAGTGCGGAGGCAGGAGGGAACTATGGCTACACCTTC

J: TRBJ2-7
size: few
D: TRBD2
V: TRBV28
CDR3: CASSLSRRGSDYEQYF
DNA: TGTGCCAGCAGTTTATCACGCCGCGGGAGTGACTACGAGCAGTACTTC

J: TRBJ2-1
size: many
D: NA
V: TRBV19
CDR3: CASTSPGNNEQFF
DNA: TGTGCCAGTACCTCCCCGGGCAACAATGAGCAGTTCTTC

J: TRBJ2-1
size: many
D: NA
V: TRBV29-1
CDR3: CSVELQGKGNEQFF
DNA: TGCAGCGTTGAACTACAGGGAAAGGGCAATGAGCAGTTCTTC

J: TRBJ2-1
size: many
D: NA
V: TRBV7-8
CDR3: CASSFGPQRASISREQFF
DNA: TGTGCCAGCAGCTTCGGCCCCCAAAGGGCTAGTATTTCCCGTGAGCAGTTCTTC

J: TRBJ2-2
size: many
D: NA
V: TRBV28
CDR3: CASSRRTGELFF
DNA: TGTGCCAGCAGTCGCCGCACCGGGGAGCTGTTTTTT

J: TRBJ2-7
size: medium-sized
D: NA
V: TRBV23-1
CDR3: CASSQSLAVEPYEQYF
DNA: TGCGCCAGCAGTCAATCTCTGGCAGTAGAACCCTACGAGCAGTACTTC

J: TRBJ2-1
size: few
D: TRBD2
V: TRBV25-1
CDR3: CASKGLAVKDEQFF
DNA: TGTGCCAGCAAGGGACTAGCGGTGAAGGATGAGCAGTTCTTC

J: TRBJ2-4
size: few
D: NA
V: TRBV20-1
CDR3: CSGLKNIQYF
DNA: TGCAGCGGACTAAAAAACATTCAGTACTTC